Presented here are 32 T cell receptor beta chains from one specimen sequenced in a study of beta chain features in type 1 diabetes. General observations from the study: In every one of the four CD4+ subsets, TCRB CDR3s were moderately but significantly shorter in Type 1 diabetes patients.

The authors reverse transcribed all of the isolated RNA, so sequencing captured expressed TCRB transcripts. The table came from immunoSEQ multiplex PCR; TCRdb's copy has only in-frame clones and leaves some out. The table shows around 44,000 clones, with 66% occurring only once. These receptors' antigens are unknown. Specimen: Tregs from blood. These receptors were obtained from a woman aged 18 to 35 with type 1 diabetes.

This clone was observed a handful of times. The J gene is TRBJ1-5, the V gene TRBV28, with 8 bases aligning to TRBD1. The length of the CDR3 is 14 residues. The V gene's germline CDR1 is MDHEN and CDR2 SYDVKM. J was trimmed by 7 bases and V by 7 bases; bases with no gene match: 9. The CDR3 reads CASTTGQGGQPQHF. The CDR3 nucleotides read TGTGCCAGCACCACTGGACAGGGAGGACAGCCCCAGCATTTT.

The chain carries TRBV29-1 and TRBJ2-5, with D hard to call. The CDR3 length is 13 residues. Trimming shortened V by 4 bases and J by 5 bases, and 14 bases separated the two germline ends. CDR1 and CDR2 (germline): SQVTM, ANQGSEA. Here the CDR3 reads CSVGGVLWETQYF. The DNA of the CDR3 is TGCAGCGTTGGAGGAGTCTTGTGGGAGACCCAGTACTTC.

This rearrangement joins TRBV11-2 to TRBJ2-7; 10 bases map to TRBD2. The CDR3 contains 15 residues. Germline assignment: CDR1 SGHAT and CDR2 FQNNGV. Losses at the gene ends were 5 bases for V and 7 bases for J; bases not matched to a gene: 11. CDR3 sequence (DNA): TGTGCCAGCAGCCTCATAGCGGGGGGCCGTGGGGAGCAGTACTTC. It specifies CASSLIAGGRGEQYF.

There are a few counts of this clone. The junction shows a germline mismatch at one end, possibly a read error. The CDR3 nucleotides are TGCGCCAGCAGCCCCGGGACTAGCGGAACCTACGAGCAGTACTTC. This sequence encodes CASSPGTSGTYEQYF. The rearrangement joins TRBV5-4 to TRBJ2-7, with TRBD2 identical over 11 bases. The CDR3 loop spans 15 amino acids. CDR1 is SGHNT and CDR2 is YYREEE in the germline V gene (reference sequence).

The V and J genes are TRBV4-3 and TRBJ1-2; D is ambiguous. The germline V gene has CDR1 LGHNA and CDR2 YSLEER. V dropped 4 bases and J dropped 4 bases, with 13 bases sitting between them. The CDR3 totals 14 residues. CDR3 residues: CASSPSEGTYGYTF. The DNA for the CDR3 is TGCGCCAGCAGCCCCTCCGAGGGAACCTATGGCTACACCTTC.

V gene TRBV5-1 combines with J gene TRBJ2-1; TRBD2 matches 10 bases. V lost 1 base to trimming and J lost 4 bases; unmatched junction nucleotides: 5. This CDR3 region has 16 residues. Germline V gene lookup returns CDR1 SGHRS and CDR2 YFSETQ. DNA of the CDR3: TGCGCCAGCAGCTTGACTAGCGGGATAAGATACAATGAGCAGTTCTTC. As protein: CASSLTSGIRYNEQFF.

This clone was seen a handful of times. The CDR3 DNA sequence: TGTGCCAGTAGTCCCGGGGTGTACACTGAAGCTTTCTTT. Its protein product is CASSPGVYTEAFF. This chain connects TRBV19 to TRBJ1-1; D uncertain. Germline V gene lookup returns CDR1 LNHDA and CDR2 SQIVND (reference sequence). The CDR3 covers 13 residues. The V and J ends lost 5 bases and 3 bases respectively, with 10 bases between them. The variable domain in full, completed from reference TRBV19 and TRBJ1-1, reads DGGITQSPKYLFRKEGQNVTLSCEQNLNHDAMYWYRQDPGQGLRLIYYSQIVNDFQKGDIAEGYSVSREKKESFPLTVTSAQKNPTAFYLCASSPGVYTEAFFGQGTRLTVV.

V usage is TRBV28 and J usage is TRBJ2-2, with 10 nucleotides matching TRBD2. This CDR3 has 22 residues. V dropped 0 bases and J dropped 1; count of bases not matched to a gene: 17. The germline V gene has CDR1 MDHEN and CDR2 SYDVKM. CDR3 residues: CASSLWPTGGTLAGGNTGELFF. CDR3 bases: TGTGCCAGCAGTTTATGGCCCACCGGGGGTACTTTAGCGGGAGGGAACACCGGGGAGCTGTTTTTT.

The chain combines TRBV5-1 with TRBJ2-7; a weak D match, TRBD1 (6 bases). The CDR3 extends over 16 amino acids. Between the trimmed V and J ends, which lost 1 base and 6 bases, there was a span of 20 bases. The germline CDR1 and CDR2 sequences are SGHRS and YFSETQ. The CDR3 protein is CASSLQGPAAGVEQYF. CDR3 nucleotide sequence: TGCGCCAGCAGCTTGCAGGGGCCCGCGGCCGGTGTCGAGCAGTACTTC.

The rearrangement uses TRBV11-2 and TRBJ2-7, with D tentatively TRBD1 (5 bases). CDR3 length: 16 amino acids. The V gene's germline CDR1 is SGHAT and CDR2 FQNNGV. V lost 3 bases to trimming and J lost 2 bases, with 17 bases between them. CDR3 amino acids: CASSLVRGHETYEQYF. The CDR3 DNA reads TGTGCCAGCAGCTTGGTCCGAGGACATGAGACCTACGAGCAGTACTTC. Based on the CDR3 plus reference TRBV11-2 and TRBJ2-7, the full variable domain is EAGVAQSPRYKIIEKRQSVAFWCNPISGHATLYWYQQILGQGPKLLIQFQNNGVVDDSQLPKDRFSAERLKGVDSTLKIQPAKLEDSAVYLCASSLVRGHETYEQYFGPGTRLTVT.

The chain employs TRBV19 and TRBJ2-4; D may be TRBD2 (6 bases). Trimming took 6 bases from V and 3 from J, leaving 9 bases between them. This CDR3 spans 13 amino acids. From germline, CDR1 is LNHDA and CDR2 SQIVND (reference sequence). CDR3 region: CASREGGKNIQYF. For the CDR3, the DNA is TGTGCCAGTAGGGAGGGCGGCAAAAACATTCAGTACTTC.

The chain is built from TRBV19 and TRBJ2-5; 9 bases align to TRBD1. The J call may not be correct, given that the DNA end is closer to TRBJ2-7. CDR1 is LNHDA and CDR2 is SQIVND in the germline V gene (reference sequence). The CDR3 runs 15 residues. CDR3 loop: CASRPTGGEGYEQYF. CDR3 nucleotide sequence: TGTGCCAGTAGACCCACAGGGGGCGAGGGGTACGAGCAGTACTTC.

The rearrangement joins TRBV11-1 to TRBJ2-5; 12 nucleotides agree with TRBD2. Germline V lookup: CDR1 SGHAT, CDR2 FQDESV (reference sequence). V trimming: 2 bases; J trimming: 5 bases; junction bases outside the gene matches: 3. This CDR3 is 15 amino acids long. As DNA, the CDR3 is TGTGCCAGCAGCTTAACCCTAGCGGGAGGGGAGACCCAGTACTTC. This translates into CASSLTLAGGETQYF.

The chain combines TRBV29-1 with TRBJ2-1; 11 bases agree with TRBD2. There are 16 residues in the CDR3. With 6 bases clipped from V and 1 base from J, the junction kept 8 bases outside the gene matches. Germline CDR1 is SQVTM and CDR2 is ANQGSEA. The CDR3 DNA follows: TGCAGCGTCCAACTAGCGGGAGTAGGGTCCTACAATGAGCAGTTCTTC. This codes for CSVQLAGVGSYNEQFF.

The chain uses TRBV28 and TRBJ1-2; D may be TRBD1 (6 bases). CDR3 length equals 14 residues. CDR1 is MDHEN and CDR2 is SYDVKM in the germline V gene. The V end lost 5 bases, the J end lost 4 bases, and 14 bases lay between the germline ends. The CDR3 DNA is TGTGCCAGCAGTAAATTGGGGGCCGGCTATGGCTACACCTTC. As protein: CASSKLGAGYGYTF.

The V call is TRBV5-1, the J call TRBJ2-5; no reliable D call. The CDR3 consists of 13 residues. From germline, CDR1 is SGHRS and CDR2 YFSETQ. Trimming took 4 bases from V and 4 from J, leaving 11 bases between them. The DNA of the CDR3 is TGCGCCAGCAGCCCAATAGCCGGAGAGACCCAGTACTTC. It is translated as CASSPIAGETQYF.

The V call is TRBV18, the J call TRBJ1-6; TRBD1 agrees at 7 bases. Germline trimming cut 3 bases from V and 7 bases from J; bases unmatched to any gene: 6. In germline, CDR1 is KGHSH, CDR2 LQKENI. CDR3 size: 15 residues. The DNA for the CDR3 is TGTGCCAGCTCACCGAGACAGGGTTACAATTCACCCCTCCACTTT. It yields the protein CASSPRQGYNSPLHF.

The rearrangement links TRBV5-1 to TRBJ2-7; a possible D gene is TRBD2 (5 bases). CDR1 and CDR2 from the germline V gene are SGHRS and YFSETQ. Trimming cost V 3 bases and J 0 bases, with 13 bases left between them. CDR3 length: 15 residues. The CDR3 sequence: CASSSVMAGSYEQYF. In DNA, the CDR3 is TGCGCCAGCAGCTCTGTTATGGCGGGCTCCTACGAGCAGTACTTC. Filled out from reference TRBV5-1 and TRBJ2-7, the complete variable domain reads KAGVTQTPRYLIKTRGQQVTLSCSPISGHRSVSWYQQTPGQGLQFLFEYFSETQRNKGNFPGRFSGRQFSNSRSEMNVSTLELGDSALYLCASSSVMAGSYEQYFGPGTRLTVT.

V gene TRBV2 combines with J gene TRBJ2-5, with D tentatively TRBD2 (6 bases). This CDR3 is 15 amino acids long. Per germline, CDR1 SNHLY and CDR2 FYNNEI. Deletions cut 6 bases from V and 7 bases from J, with 21 bases between. The CDR3 nucleotides are TGTGCCAGCAGGGAGACTAGTGGCCCCGAGGGGACCCAGTACTTC. Translating it yields CASRETSGPEGTQYF.

The rearrangement links TRBV5-1 to TRBJ2-7; maybe TRBD1 (7 bases). With 4 bases removed from V and 0 bases from J, the gap between germline ends came to 11 bases. This CDR3 is 14 amino acids long. Germline V lookup: CDR1 SGHRS, CDR2 YFSETQ. DNA for the CDR3: TGCGCCAGCAGCCCGCGGGACAGCTCCTACGAGCAGTACTTC. It codes for CASSPRDSSYEQYF.

This rearrangement joins TRBV6-6 to TRBJ1-1, with TRBD1 as a possible D gene (6 bases). The CDR3 spans 14 residues. Germline CDR1 and CDR2: MNHNY and SVGAGI (reference sequence). V lost 0 bases to trimming and J lost 2 bases, with 7 bases between them. Here the CDR3 reads CASSYSDSNTEAFF. In nucleotides, the CDR3 is TGTGCCAGCAGTTACTCGGACAGCAACACTGAAGCTTTCTTT.

The chain carries TRBV28 and TRBJ2-1, with no clear D. V lost 5 bases to trimming and J lost 2 bases, with 16 bases between them. CDR1 is MDHEN and CDR2 is SYDVKM in the germline V gene. The CDR3 loop spans 16 amino acids. The CDR3 region has the DNA TGTGCCAGCAGTCCCCTCGTGGGCCCCCCCTACAATGAGCAGTTCTTC. Its translation is CASSPLVGPPYNEQFF.

A single count supports this clone. The V gene is TRBV5-1, the J gene TRBJ1-2; 7 bases line up with TRBD1. The CDR3 spans 12 residues. V dropped 4 bases and J dropped 10; count of bases not matched to a gene: 7. Germline V gene data show CDR1 as SGHRS and CDR2 as YFSETQ. The chain's CDR3 is CASSQGGQFYTF. As DNA, the CDR3 is TGCGCCAGCAGCCAGGGGGGACAGTTCTACACCTTC.

The chain is built from TRBV7-2 and TRBJ1-4; D possibly corresponds to TRBD1 (6 bases). The CDR3 extends over 13 amino acids. V was cut by 5 bases and J by 6 bases, with 10 bases left in between. Germline loops: CDR1 SGHTA, CDR2 FQGNSA. The CDR3 coding sequence is TGTGCCAGCAGCCAGGGGAATTATGAAAAACTGTTTTTT. Translated, it gives CASSQGNYEKLFF.

The chain combines TRBV4-3 with TRBJ2-7; D possibly corresponds to TRBD2 (5 bases). V was clipped by 1 base and J by 4 bases, with 14 bases between them. CDR3 length equals 15 residues. CDR1 is LGHNA and CDR2 is YSLEER in the germline V gene. This CDR3 reads CASSQGPQDSYEQYF. The CDR3 DNA is TGCGCCAGCAGCCAAGGACCCCAGGACTCGTACGAGCAGTACTTC.

J is TRBJ2-4 and V is TRBV30; the D gene is possibly TRBD2 (5 bases). The CDR3 extends over 17 amino acids. Trimming cost V 3 bases and J 0 bases, with 18 bases left between them. The germline V gene has CDR1 GTSNPN and CDR2 SVGIG (reference sequence). The CDR3 loop reads CAWRAKIGMIAKNIQYF. CDR3 nucleotide sequence: TGTGCCTGGAGGGCGAAAATCGGGATGATAGCCAAAAACATTCAGTACTTC.

The J gene is TRBJ2-7, the V gene TRBV7-2; 10 nucleotides match TRBD2. Per the germline V gene, CDR1 is SGHTA and CDR2 is FQGNSA. After removal of 5 bases from V and 7 bases from J, the junction contained 8 bases not matched to a gene. This CDR3 is built from 14 residues. The CDR3 nucleotides read TGTGCCAGCAGCGCCCTAGCGGGAGTGGGGGAGCAGTACTTC. Its protein product is CASSALAGVGEQYF.

This chain connects TRBV10-3 to TRBJ2-7, with 13 bases that match TRBD2. With 4 bases clipped from V and 5 bases from J, the junction kept 2 bases outside the gene matches. The V gene's germline CDR1 is ENHRY and CDR2 SYGVKD. The CDR3 contains 14 residues. CDR3 coding DNA: TGTGCCATCAGTGCCGGGACTAGCGGGGACGAGCAGTACTTC. Translation: CAISAGTSGDEQYF.

This rearrangement joins TRBV6-5 to TRBJ2-1; 9 bases map to TRBD2. The V segment lost 4 bases and the J segment 8 bases; nucleotides outside the gene matches: 6. CDR1 is MNHEY and CDR2 is SVGAGI in the germline V gene. This CDR3 is built from 14 residues. The CDR3, as DNA: TGTGCCAGCAGTTTAGGACTAGCGAACGATGAGCAGTTCTTC. Protein: CASSLGLANDEQFF.

This sequence joins TRBV7-9 and TRBJ2-7; TRBD2 is a possible D gene (6 bases). The V gene's germline CDR1 is SEHNR and CDR2 FQNEAQ (reference sequence). The V and J ends lost 2 bases and 0 bases respectively, with 8 bases between them. The CDR3 spans 14 residues. CDR3 DNA: TGTGCCAGCAGCTTACCCGGGGGCTCCTACGAGCAGTACTTC. Protein product: CASSLPGGSYEQYF.

The chain employs TRBV7-3 and TRBJ2-7, with D perhaps matching TRBD2 (6 bases). The V gene lost 5 bases and the J gene lost 0 bases, with 17 bases spanning the gap. This CDR3 is 16 amino acids long. Germline CDR1 and CDR2: SGHTA and FQGTGA. The CDR3 spells CASSPSPRRGSYEQYF. The CDR3 nucleotides read TGTGCCAGCAGCCCCTCCCCCCGGCGGGGCTCCTACGAGCAGTACTTC.

The chain joins TRBV9 to TRBJ1-2; 8 nucleotides line up with TRBD1. J lost 2 bases, V lost 4 bases, and 7 bases had no gene match. The germline V gene has CDR1 SGDLS and CDR2 YYNGEE. The CDR3 runs to 15 residues. DNA for the CDR3: TGTGCCAGCAGCACCGACAGGGGTCGGAACTATGGCTACACCTTC. Residues: CASSTDRGRNYGYTF.